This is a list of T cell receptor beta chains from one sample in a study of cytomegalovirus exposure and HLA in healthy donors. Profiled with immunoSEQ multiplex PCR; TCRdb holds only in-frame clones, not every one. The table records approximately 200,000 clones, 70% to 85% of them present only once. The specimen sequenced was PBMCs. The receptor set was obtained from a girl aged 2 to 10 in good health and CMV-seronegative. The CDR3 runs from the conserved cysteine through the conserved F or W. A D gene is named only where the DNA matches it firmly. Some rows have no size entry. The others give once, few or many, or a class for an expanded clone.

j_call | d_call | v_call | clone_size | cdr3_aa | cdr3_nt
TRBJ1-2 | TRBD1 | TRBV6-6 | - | CASSWSTGGLYGYTF | TGTGCCAGCAGTTGGTCGACAGGGGGCCTCTATGGCTACACCTTC
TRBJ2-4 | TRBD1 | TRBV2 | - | CAPGEQGAKNIQYF | TGTGCCCCCGGGGAACAGGGGGCCAAAAACATTCAGTACTTC
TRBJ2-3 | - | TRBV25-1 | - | CASSERGTDTQYF | TGTGCCAGCAGTGAGCGGGGCACAGATACGCAGTATTTT
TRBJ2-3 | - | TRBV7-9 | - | CASGQQGSGGYF | TGTGCCAGCGGGCAACAGGGTTCCGGCGGGTATTTT
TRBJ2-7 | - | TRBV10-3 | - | CAISGGKAYEQYF | TGTGCCATCAGTGGCGGAAAAGCCTACGAGCAGTACTTC
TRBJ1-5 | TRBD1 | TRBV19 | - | CASQPDPGQAFSSNQPQHF | TGTGCCAGTCAGCCAGACCCGGGACAGGCTTTTTCCAGCAATCAGCCCCAGCATTTT
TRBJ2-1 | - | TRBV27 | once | CASSLSRDEQFF | TGTGCCAGCAGTTTATCGAGGGATGAGCAGTTCTTC
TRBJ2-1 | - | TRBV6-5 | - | CASMTPQVDEQFF | TGTGCCAGCATGACCCCCCAGGTCGATGAGCAGTTCTTC
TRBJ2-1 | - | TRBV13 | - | CASSLGAGPEQFF | TGTGCCAGCAGCTTAGGTGCAGGCCCTGAGCAGTTCTTC
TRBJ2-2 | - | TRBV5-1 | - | CASRETSNTGELFF | TGCGCCAGCAGAGAGACTTCGAACACCGGGGAGCTGTTTTTT
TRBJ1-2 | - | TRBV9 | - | CASSVDGRSGGYTF | TGTGCCAGCAGCGTAGACGGAAGGAGTGGCGGCTACACCTTC
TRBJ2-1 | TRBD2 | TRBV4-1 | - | CASSHRTSGYPNNEQFF | TGCGCCAGCAGCCATAGGACTAGCGGCTACCCAAACAATGAGCAGTTCTTC
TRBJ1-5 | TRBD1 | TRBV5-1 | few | CASSSSGGLQPQHF | TGCGCCAGCAGTTCCTCAGGGGGGCTACAGCCCCAGCATTTT
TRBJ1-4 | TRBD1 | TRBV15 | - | CATSRTGLGLGKLFF | TGTGCCACCAGCAGGACAGGGCTTGGATTGGGGAAACTGTTTTTT
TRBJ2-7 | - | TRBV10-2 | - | CASSDEEYEQYF | TGCGCCAGCAGTGACGAGGAGTACGAGCAGTACTTC
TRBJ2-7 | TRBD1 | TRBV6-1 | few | CASRGQSSYEQYF | TGTGCCAGCAGGGGACAGAGCTCCTACGAGCAGTACTTC
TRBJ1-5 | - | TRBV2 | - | CASRLGGYSNQPQHF | TGTGCCAGCAGGTTAGGGGGATATAGCAATCAGCCCCAGCATTTT
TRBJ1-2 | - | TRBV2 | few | CASSESGNGYTF | TGTGCCAGCAGTGAAAGTGGCAATGGCTACACCTTC
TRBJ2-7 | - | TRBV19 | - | CASSWGVDREQYF | TGTGCCAGTAGCTGGGGGGTTGACAGAGAGCAGTACTTC
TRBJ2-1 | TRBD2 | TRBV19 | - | CASSVVAGGGWNEQFF | TGTGCCAGTAGTGTCGTTGCGGGGGGAGGGTGGAATGAGCAGTTCTTC
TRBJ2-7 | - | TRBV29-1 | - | CSVKGSYEQYF | TGCAGCGTTAAAGGGTCCTACGAGCAGTACTTC
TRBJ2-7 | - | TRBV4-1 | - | CASSARDSNYEQYF | TGCGCCAGCAGCGCCCGGGACTCCAACTACGAGCAGTACTTC
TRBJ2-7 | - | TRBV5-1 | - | CASSWMDFSYEQYF | TGCGCCAGCAGCTGGATGGACTTCTCCTACGAGCAGTACTTC
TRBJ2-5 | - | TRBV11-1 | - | CASSFTLTELETQYF | TGTGCCAGCAGCTTTACTCTCACCGAGTTGGAGACCCAGTACTTC
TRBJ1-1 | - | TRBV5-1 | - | CASSPPTNTEAFF | TGCGCCAGCAGCCCCCCAACTAACACTGAAGCTTTCTTT
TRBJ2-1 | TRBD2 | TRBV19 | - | CASSIGGSRYEQFF | TGTGCCAGTAGTATAGGCGGGAGTAGGTATGAGCAGTTCTTC
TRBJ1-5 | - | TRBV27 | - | CASSFRGYSNQPQHF | TGTGCCAGCAGTTTCAGAGGTTATAGCAATCAGCCCCAGCATTTT
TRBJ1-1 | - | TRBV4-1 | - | CASSQDNTGIGTEAFF | TGCGCCAGCAGCCAGGATAATACAGGGATAGGAACTGAAGCTTTCTTT
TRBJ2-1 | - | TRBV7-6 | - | CASSQRLEGEQFF | TGTGCCAGCAGCCAGAGACTCGAGGGTGAGCAGTTCTTC
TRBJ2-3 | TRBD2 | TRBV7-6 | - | CASSPAPGTSGSFPDTQYF | TGTGCCAGCAGCCCCGCCCCCGGGACTAGCGGGAGTTTCCCAGATACGCAGTATTTT
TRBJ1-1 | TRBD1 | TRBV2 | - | CASIQFGDRAGTEAFF | TGTGCCAGCATCCAATTTGGCGACAGGGCGGGGACTGAAGCTTTCTTT
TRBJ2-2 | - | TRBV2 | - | CARGHLLTGELFF | TGTGCCAGAGGACACCTACTCACCGGGGAGCTGTTTTTT
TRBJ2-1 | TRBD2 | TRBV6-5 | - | CASSPIAGGNEQFF | TGTGCCAGCAGTCCTATAGCGGGGGGGAATGAGCAGTTCTTC
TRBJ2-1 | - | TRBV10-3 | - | CAISASSEYRNEQFF | TGTGCCATCAGTGCAAGCTCCGAATACAGAAATGAGCAGTTCTTC
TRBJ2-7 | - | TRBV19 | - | CASSIAGDYEQYF | TGTGCCAGTAGTATAGCGGGAGACTACGAGCAGTACTTC
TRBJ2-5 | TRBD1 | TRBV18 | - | CASSRNPGQGSAETQYF | TGTGCCAGCTCACGTAATCCGGGACAGGGATCGGCAGAGACCCAGTACTTC